Below are 16 T cell receptor beta chains sequenced from a single sample in a study of T cells in localized non-small cell lung cancer. Generated by immunoSEQ multiplex PCR, the TCRdb table keeps only in-frame clones and is missing some. The table records roughly 19,000 clones, around 87% of them present only once. The specimen comprised PBMCs, sampled before any cancer treatment. The receptors were sampled from a man between 40 and 69 years old with stage II squamous cell lung carcinoma.

This clone occurred a few times. This chain links TRBV19 with TRBJ1-4; 7 nucleotides align to TRBD1. Germline trimming cut 8 bases from V and 14 bases from J; bases unmatched to any gene: 8. Germline V gene sequence: CDR1 LNHDA, CDR2 SQIVND (reference sequence). The CDR3 loop spans 11 amino acids. The chain's CDR3 is CASEGRGPLFF. In DNA, the CDR3 is TGTGCCAGTGAGGGAAGGGGGCCGCTGTTTTTT. Full variable domain (remainder filled in from reference TRBV19 and TRBJ1-4): DGGITQSPKYLFRKEGQNVTLSCEQNLNHDAMYWYRQDPGQGLRLIYYSQIVNDFQKGDIAEGYSVSREKKESFPLTVTSAQKNPTAFYLCASEGRGPLFFGSGTQLSVL.

The V and J genes are TRBV6-1 and TRBJ1-6; maybe TRBD1 (6 bases). Germline loops: CDR1 MNHNS, CDR2 SASEGT. Between the trimmed V and J ends, which lost 7 bases and 5 bases, there was a span of 15 bases. This CDR3 is 15 amino acids long. The CDR3 is CASTQGGVDNSPLHF. CDR3 DNA sequence: TGTGCCAGCACTCAAGGGGGGGTGGATAATTCACCCCTCCACTTT.

V is TRBV7-2 and J is TRBJ2-3; 11 bases line up with TRBD2. The V gene end was trimmed by 7 bases and the J gene end by 2 bases; junction bases not matched to a gene: 8. Looked up from germline, CDR1 is SGHTA and CDR2 is FQGNSA. This CDR3 is 16 amino acids long. The CDR3 nucleotides are TGTGCCAGCACCAGATTAGCGGGAGGGCCCACAGATACGCAGTATTTT. This sequence encodes CASTRLAGGPTDTQYF.

V gene TRBV13 combines with J gene TRBJ1-1; tentative D call: TRBD1 (5 bases). There are 15 residues in the CDR3. Trimming stripped 4 bases from V and 1 base from J, with 13 bases between. In germline, CDR1 is PRHDT, CDR2 FYEKMQ (reference sequence). The CDR3 DNA reads TGTGCCAGCAGCTACTGGACAAAGGGGAACACTGAAGCTTTCTTT. It specifies CASSYWTKGNTEAFF.

The chain joins TRBV19 to TRBJ2-3, with 7 bases aligning to TRBD2. The V gene end was trimmed by 6 bases and the J gene end by 4 bases; junction bases not matched to a gene: 4. This CDR3 region has 13 residues. CDR1 is LNHDA, CDR2 SQIVND, per germline (reference sequence). In DNA, the CDR3 is TGTGCCAGTAGCGGGGGGATGGCAGATACGCAGTATTTT. This translates into CASSGGMADTQYF. The variable domain in full, completed from reference TRBV19 and TRBJ2-3, reads DGGITQSPKYLFRKEGQNVTLSCEQNLNHDAMYWYRQDPGQGLRLIYYSQIVNDFQKGDIAEGYSVSREKKESFPLTVTSAQKNPTAFYLCASSGGMADTQYFGPGTRLTVL.

J is TRBJ1-6 and V is TRBV6-5, with D tentatively TRBD1 (6 bases). The V gene lost 6 bases and the J gene lost 10 bases, with 16 bases spanning the gap. Germline V CDR1 and CDR2: MNHEY, SVGAGI. This CDR3 contains 14 residues. The CDR3 DNA sequence: TGTGCCAGCAGCCAAGGACAGTCCTTCTCACCCCTCCACTTT. This encodes CASSQGQSFSPLHF.

The CDR3, as DNA: TGTGCCTGGAGTAGCGCCCAGAGCTCCTACAATGAGCAGTTCTTC. Its translation is CAWSSAQSSYNEQFF. This chain connects TRBV30 to TRBJ2-1; D gene ambiguous. This CDR3 has 15 residues. Germline V lookup: CDR1 GTSNPN, CDR2 SVGIG (reference sequence). Trimming removed 2 bases at V and 0 bases at J, with 11 bases between.

This chain connects TRBV7-9 to TRBJ2-7; D remains ambiguous. V shed 6 bases and J shed 2 bases, with 5 bases lying between them. This CDR3 is 11 amino acids long. Looked up from germline, CDR1 is SEHNR and CDR2 is FQNEAQ (reference sequence). The CDR3 nucleotides are TGTGCCAGCAGAAATACCTACGAGCAGTACTTC. It is translated as CASRNTYEQYF.

The chain is built from TRBV7-6 and TRBJ1-2; a weak D match, TRBD1 (5 bases). Germline values: CDR1 SGHVS, CDR2 FNYEAQ. Trimming removed 2 bases from V and 4 bases from J, with 11 bases in between. The CDR3 sequence is 14 residues long. The CDR3 loop reads CASSLLGTGYGYTF. DNA of the CDR3: TGTGCCAGCAGCTTACTGGGGACGGGCTATGGCTACACCTTC.

This clone was seen only once. This chain joins TRBV19 and TRBJ2-7; 7 bases fit TRBD1. The V gene's germline CDR1 is LNHDA and CDR2 SQIVND (reference sequence). J gave up 7 bases and V 9 bases, and 12 bases lay outside the gene matches. The CDR3 has 13 amino acids. CDR3 protein: CASRDSYLEEQYF. The DNA for the CDR3 is TGTGCCAGCCGGGACAGCTACCTCGAGGAGCAGTACTTC.

The sample holds one count of this clone. The J gene is TRBJ2-1, the V gene TRBV5-1; D is undetermined. The CDR3 has 15 amino acids. Looked up from germline, CDR1 is SGHRS and CDR2 is YFSETQ. V lost 3 bases and J lost 4, with 14 bases in between. Here the CDR3 DNA reads TGCGCCAGCAGCTCCGGACCCAACAAGTACAATGAGCAGTTCTTC. It yields the protein CASSSGPNKYNEQFF.

In its sample, this clone was seen once. This chain connects TRBV5-3 to TRBJ2-1; D uncertain. TRBV5-3 belongs to the ORF category, with a function that is uncertain. CDR3 length: 15 amino acids. Deletions cut 0 bases from V and 1 base from J, with 8 bases between. CDR3 sequence: CARSLVGLSYNEQFF. The DNA for the CDR3 is TGTGCCAGAAGCTTGGTCGGGCTATCCTACAATGAGCAGTTCTTC.

The rearrangement joins TRBV9 to TRBJ1-1; perhaps TRBD1 as D (5 bases). Germline CDR1 is SGDLS and CDR2 is YYNGEE. V lost 0 bases and J lost 3, with 12 bases in between. The CDR3 contains 15 residues. The CDR3 DNA sequence: TGTGCCAGCAGCGTAGATGGGCAGGGCGACACTGAAGCTTTCTTT. Amino acids: CASSVDGQGDTEAFF.

The chain couples TRBV5-1 to TRBJ2-2; 7 bases map to TRBD2. The CDR3 totals 16 residues. J was trimmed by 5 bases and V by 4 bases; bases with no gene match: 11. Germline V gene lookup returns CDR1 SGHRS and CDR2 YFSETQ. The CDR3 DNA reads TGCGCCAGCAGCCGTAGACTAGCCGGGTATACCGGGGAGCTGTTTTTT. Translated: CASSRRLAGYTGELFF.

This clone appeared a few times. The gene calls are TRBV9 and TRBJ2-5; 8 nucleotides align to TRBD2. This CDR3 spans 16 amino acids. CDR1 SGDLS and CDR2 YYNGEE come from the germline V gene. After removal of 3 bases from V and 5 bases from J, the junction contained 12 bases not matched to a gene. This CDR3 reads CASSASPRGAGETQYF. Here the CDR3 DNA reads TGTGCCAGCAGCGCATCCCCGCGGGGGGCTGGGGAGACCCAGTACTTC.

The V call is TRBV7-9, the J call TRBJ1-5; 7 positions match TRBD1. CDR1 and CDR2 from the germline V gene are SEHNR and FQNEAQ (reference sequence). The CDR3 is 16 residues long. The ends lost 5 bases at V and 4 bases at J; junction bases unmatched: 11. CDR3 bases: TGTGCCAGCAGCCCGTCAAGGGGGCTCGGGAATCAGCCCCAGCATTTT. This gives the protein CASSPSRGLGNQPQHF. Based on the CDR3 plus reference TRBV7-9 and TRBJ1-5, the full variable domain is DTGVSQNPRHKITKRGQNVTFRCDPISEHNRLYWYRQTLGQGPEFLTYFQNEAQLEKSRLLSDRFSAERPKGSFSTLEIQRTEQGDSAMYLCASSPSRGLGNQPQHFGDGTRLSIL.